This T cell receptor (beta chain) emerged from a study of regulatory T cells in long-lasting Graves disease. About this clonotype: Antigen: not known.

Building of the TCR beta libraries involved iRepertoire HTBI primers and Arm-PCR of CDR3 regions. Via MiXCR, TCRdb re-called the multiplex PCR reads, giving one row per CDR3 protein. Of hundreds of thousands of distinct CDR3 sequences listed, 13% are singletons. The time point is: newly diagnosed GD, antithyroid drugs for less than 3 months. From PBMCs, RNA was extracted and then used to make the TCR library. Study observations and caveats: Newly diagnosed patients had higher TCR diversity than persistent Graves' patients did. Only a small sample size was used, which may have cut accuracy.

The data were also submitted as part of a second study, on T cells in Graves' hyperthyroidism and ophthalmopathy. As that study records: Reasons for excluding patients were uncontrolled infection, other autoimmune disease, pregnancy or lactation. Model output signaled ophthalmopathy a median around 6.9 months ahead of onset.

The receptor was isolated from a man aged 30-40 years with Graves disease. Sequenced material: peripheral blood mononuclear cells (PBMCs), taken at new diagnosis, from a patient treated with antithyroid drugs.

CDR3 in amino acids: CASSFTLGGRAMSEQFF. CDR3 DNA: TGTGCCAGCAGTTTCACTTTGGGCGGGAGGGCCATGAGTGAGCAGTTCTTC. The chain combines TRBV27 with TRBJ2-1; 9 bases are shared with TRBD2. V gave up 3 bases and J gave up 9 bases; unmatched junction bases: 15. CDR1 MNHEY and CDR2 SMNVEV come from the germline V gene (reference sequence). This CDR3 comprises 17 residues.